Below, 22 T cell receptor beta chains from the same sample are listed, as sequenced in a study of blood T cell repertoires in COVID-19 (dated by TCRdb to 2018 to 2020). Library construction relied on the immunoSEQ multiplex PCR assay. In TCRdb, the immuneACCESS table is reduced to in-frame sequences with V and J assigned. These tables do not hold every clone; where another copy was compared, an unresolved V gene accounts for under half, and the others remain unexplained. The sample table records around 94,000 clones; about 90% of these occur just once. The biggest ten clones account for 4% to 5.5% of the sample. The sample consisted of peripheral blood. Receptor source: a woman between 50 and 59 years old with COVID-19, enrolled during active disease.

This chain joins TRBV3-1 (or the pseudogene TRBV3-2) and TRBJ1-2; TRBD1 might be the D (6 bases). V lost 0 bases, J lost 4 bases, and 9 bases lay in between. This CDR3 has 14 amino acids. Germline V gene lookup returns CDR1 LGHDT and CDR2 YNNKEL (reference sequence). The CDR3 DNA is TGTGCCAGCAGCCAAGATGCGGACAGCTATGGCTACACCTTC. Its translation: CASSQDADSYGYTF.

This chain joins TRBV2 and TRBJ2-1; D is unclear. This CDR3 is 15 amino acids long. CDR1 and CDR2 (germline): SNHLY, FYNNEI. Trimming shortened V by 3 bases and J by 7 bases, and 16 bases separated the two germline ends. CDR3 nucleotides: TGTGCCAGCAGTGAGAACACCTGGCGGTTAAATGAGCAGTTCTTC. Amino acid sequence: CASSENTWRLNEQFF.

The CDR3 spells CASRGPGYEQYF. Written as DNA, the CDR3 is TGTGCCAGCAGGGGGCCGGGCTACGAGCAGTACTTC. This rearrangement joins TRBV12-3 or TRBV12-4 to TRBJ2-7; TRBD1 might be the D (5 bases). Trimming left V 6 bases short and J 3 bases short, with 9 bases between. The CDR3 loop spans 12 amino acids.

This sequence joins TRBV18 and TRBJ2-3, with TRBD1 as a possible D gene (6 bases). The germline CDR1 and CDR2 sequences are KGHSH and LQKENI. The length of the CDR3 is 14 residues. V gave up 2 bases and J gave up 4 bases, with 10 bases separating them. CDR3 sequence reads: CASSPGTPADTQYF. CDR3 DNA: TGTGCCAGCTCACCAGGGACACCCGCAGATACGCAGTATTTT.

The rearrangement uses TRBV19 and TRBJ2-1; TRBD2 aligns across 12 bases. After removal of 7 bases from V and 6 bases from J, the junction contained 4 bases not matched to a gene. The CDR3 covers 14 residues. Looked up from germline, CDR1 is LNHDA and CDR2 is SQIVND (reference sequence). The CDR3 here is CASTQLAGGNEQFF. In DNA, the CDR3 is TGTGCCAGTACACAACTAGCGGGGGGCAATGAGCAGTTCTTC.

The rearrangement uses TRBV7-2 and TRBJ2-1, with 10 bases matching TRBD1. With 4 bases clipped from V and 9 bases from J, the junction kept 12 bases outside the gene matches. CDR1 SGHTA and CDR2 FQGNSA come from the germline V gene. The CDR3 runs to 16 residues. The CDR3 sequence: CASSSQSGTGEVEQFF. In DNA form, the CDR3 reads TGTGCCAGCAGCTCTCAGTCCGGGACAGGGGAGGTTGAGCAGTTCTTC.

The rearrangement uses TRBV9 and TRBJ2-7; TRBD2 aligns across 8 bases. J gave up 1 base and V 0 bases, and 6 bases lay outside the gene matches. This CDR3 is built from 16 residues. Per germline, CDR1 SGDLS and CDR2 YYNGEE. The CDR3 is CASSVDAGGTSYEQYF. In DNA form, the CDR3 reads TGTGCCAGCAGCGTAGATGCGGGGGGCACTTCCTACGAGCAGTACTTC.

This clone was counted between two and nine times. J is TRBJ2-2 and V is TRBV11-2; 8 bases align to TRBD2. V was clipped by 0 bases and J by 4 bases; unmatched bases: 1. Looked up from germline, CDR1 is SGHAT and CDR2 is FQNNGV. This CDR3 is 15 amino acids long. The CDR3 is CASSLDRGGTGELFF. CDR3 nucleotides: TGTGCCAGCAGCTTAGATCGGGGGGGCACCGGGGAGCTGTTTTTT.

The chain couples TRBV30 to TRBJ1-1; 7 bases are shared with TRBD1. V dropped 6 bases and J dropped 0; count of bases not matched to a gene: 10. Per germline, CDR1 GTSNPN and CDR2 SVGIG (reference sequence). This CDR3 region has 15 residues. CDR3 DNA sequence: TGTGCCTGCTTACAGGGGCCGGGGGTGAACACTGAAGCTTTCTTT. This gives the protein CACLQGPGVNTEAFF.

The rearrangement uses TRBV7-3 and TRBJ2-3, with 10 bases that match TRBD2. CDR1 and CDR2 (germline): SGHTA, FQGTGA. The CDR3 is made up of 14 amino acids. After removal of 2 bases from V and 6 bases from J, the junction contained 2 bases not matched to a gene. CDR3 nucleotide sequence: TGTGCCAGCAGCTTATCGACTAGCGGGGATACGCAGTATTTT. The encoded protein is CASSLSTSGDTQYF.

The chain has TRBV3-1 (or the pseudogene TRBV3-2) and TRBJ2-5, with 14 bases fitting TRBD2. The CDR3 spans 15 residues. Trimming at V came to 5 bases and at J to 4 bases, leaving 3 bases not matched to a gene. The germline CDR1 and CDR2 sequences are LGHDT and YNNKEL (reference sequence). The CDR3: CASSSGTSGGETQYF. The CDR3 DNA reads as TGTGCCAGCAGCTCCGGGACTAGCGGGGGAGAGACCCAGTACTTC.

The V call is TRBV4-2, the J call TRBJ2-5, with 10 bases fitting TRBD1. The CDR3 is 17 amino acids. Trimming cost V 1 base and J 3 bases; bases outside gene matches: 8. From germline, CDR1 is LGHNA and CDR2 YNFKEQ. This chain's CDR3 is CASSQGVRDRGEETQYF. The CDR3 DNA reads TGTGCCAGCAGCCAAGGGGTGAGGGACAGGGGTGAAGAGACCCAGTACTTC.

The V call is TRBV7-9, the J call TRBJ2-7; weak D call: TRBD2 (7 bases). The V and J ends lost 2 bases and 6 bases respectively, with 17 bases between them. CDR1 and CDR2 from the germline V gene are SEHNR and FQNEAQ (reference sequence). The CDR3 is 15 residues long. Written as DNA, the CDR3 is TGTGCCAGCAGCTTAACGGGGGGCCCACCCGGCGAGCAGTACTTC. Residues: CASSLTGGPPGEQYF.

This clone has only a few counts. The chain joins TRBV4-2 to TRBJ2-3, with D tentatively TRBD2 (6 bases). Trimming left V 0 bases short and J 2 bases short, with 9 bases between. This CDR3 spans 15 amino acids. Germline V gene sequence: CDR1 LGHNA, CDR2 YNFKEQ. The CDR3 region has the DNA TGTGCCAGCAGCCAAGATTGGACTACCACAGATACGCAGTATTTT. Its translation is CASSQDWTTTDTQYF.

The chain couples TRBV9 to TRBJ2-5; 8 bases are a match to TRBD2. The germline gives CDR1 SGDLS, CDR2 YYNGEE. V lost 2 bases and J lost 2; bases outside the gene matches: 5. The CDR3 loop spans 15 amino acids. The CDR3: CASSVSSGDQETQYF. In DNA form, the CDR3 reads TGTGCCAGCAGCGTTAGTAGCGGGGATCAAGAGACCCAGTACTTC.

This chain links TRBV7-3 with TRBJ1-3; 12 bases match TRBD1. From germline, CDR1 is SGHTA and CDR2 FQGTGA. V gave up 5 bases and J gave up 4 bases; unmatched junction bases: 18. The CDR3 sequence is 20 residues long. The CDR3 DNA follows: TGTGCCAGCAGCGCCCAGCCGGGACAGGGGGCGAACGGTAAAGGAAACACCATATATTTT. As protein: CASSAQPGQGANGKGNTIYF.

The chain joins TRBV7-2 to TRBJ2-7, with 9 nucleotides matching TRBD2. The CDR3 has 14 residues. The V gene end was trimmed by 5 bases and the J gene end by 3 bases; junction bases not matched to a gene: 5. Germline lookup yields CDR1 SGHTA and CDR2 FQGNSA. The CDR3 loop reads CASSLGLASYEQYF. The CDR3 DNA is TGTGCCAGCAGCCTCGGACTAGCGAGCTACGAGCAGTACTTC.

This chain joins TRBV5-1 and TRBJ2-2; 8 nucleotides line up with TRBD1. After removal of 8 bases from V and 2 bases from J, the junction contained 5 bases not matched to a gene. This CDR3 contains 14 residues. Germline values: CDR1 SGHRS, CDR2 YFSETQ. The CDR3 DNA reads TGCGCCAGTTCCAGGGGGCAAAACACCGGGGAGCTGTTTTTT. Residues: CASSRGQNTGELFF.

The rearrangement uses TRBV5-1 and TRBJ2-7; 10 nucleotides align to TRBD1. The CDR3 extends over 14 amino acids. Losses at the gene ends were 4 bases for V and 5 bases for J; bases not matched to a gene: 6. CDR1 and CDR2 from the germline V gene are SGHRS and YFSETQ. The CDR3 region has the DNA TGCGCCAGCAGCCTGACAGGGGGCGGGGACGAGCAGTACTTC. Translated, it gives CASSLTGGGDEQYF.

This clone was found once. The rearrangement uses TRBV5-1 and TRBJ2-3; 7 bases are shared with TRBD1. Germline loops: CDR1 SGHRS, CDR2 YFSETQ. V was pared by 4 bases and J by 2 bases, with 10 bases of the junction left unmatched. CDR3 size: 16 residues. The CDR3 spells CASSPTGEEFTDTQYF. CDR3 nucleotide sequence: TGCGCCAGCAGCCCAACAGGGGAAGAGTTCACAGATACGCAGTATTTT.

The chain employs TRBV19 and TRBJ2-7; 8 nucleotides align to TRBD2. The J segment lost 5 bases and the V segment lost 5 bases, leaving 11 bases of the junction unmatched. CDR1 is LNHDA, CDR2 SQIVND, per germline (reference sequence). The length of the CDR3 is 15 residues. The CDR3 spells CASSFDPGLADEQYF. The CDR3, as DNA: TGTGCCAGTAGTTTCGACCCCGGACTAGCTGACGAGCAGTACTTC.

The V and J genes are TRBV27 and TRBJ2-7; 7 bases are shared with TRBD1. This CDR3 contains 14 residues. The V and J ends lost 4 bases and 4 bases, in that order; junction bases with no gene match: 7. Germline V gene lookup returns CDR1 MNHEY and CDR2 SMNVEV (reference sequence). The CDR3 DNA reads as TGTGCCAGCAGTTCCCCCGGGACAGTGTACGAGCAGTACTTC. Translating gives CASSSPGTVYEQYF.